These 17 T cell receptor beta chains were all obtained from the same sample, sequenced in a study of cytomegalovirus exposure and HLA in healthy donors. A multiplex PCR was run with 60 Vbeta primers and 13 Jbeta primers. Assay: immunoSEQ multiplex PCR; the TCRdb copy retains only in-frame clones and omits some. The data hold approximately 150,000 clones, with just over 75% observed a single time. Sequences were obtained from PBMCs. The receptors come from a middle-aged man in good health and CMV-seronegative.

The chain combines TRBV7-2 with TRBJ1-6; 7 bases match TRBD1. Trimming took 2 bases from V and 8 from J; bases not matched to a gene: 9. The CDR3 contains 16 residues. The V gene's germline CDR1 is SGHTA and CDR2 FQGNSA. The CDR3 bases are TGTGCCAGCAGCTTAACAGGGGCAACATCCGATTCACCCCTCCACTTT. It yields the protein CASSLTGATSDSPLHF.

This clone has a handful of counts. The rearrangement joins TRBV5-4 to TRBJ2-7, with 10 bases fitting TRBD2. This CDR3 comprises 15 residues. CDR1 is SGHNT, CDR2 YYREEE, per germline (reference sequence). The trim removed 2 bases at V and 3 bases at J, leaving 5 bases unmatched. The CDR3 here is CASSFPLAGSYEQYF. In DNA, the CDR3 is TGTGCCAGCAGCTTCCCACTAGCGGGGAGCTACGAGCAGTACTTC.

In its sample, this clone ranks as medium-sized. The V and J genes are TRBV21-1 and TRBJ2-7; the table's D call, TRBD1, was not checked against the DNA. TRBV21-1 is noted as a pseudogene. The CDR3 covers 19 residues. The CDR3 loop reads CASSPLKVDRQGSTYEQYV. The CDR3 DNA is TGTGCCAGCAGCCCCTTAAAAGTCGATAGACAGGGGTCAACCTACGAGCAGTACGTC.

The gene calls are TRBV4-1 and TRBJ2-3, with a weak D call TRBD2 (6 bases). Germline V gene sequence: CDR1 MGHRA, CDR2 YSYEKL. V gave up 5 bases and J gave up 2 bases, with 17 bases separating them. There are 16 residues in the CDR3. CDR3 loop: CASSSERWGDTDTQYF. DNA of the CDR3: TGCGCCAGCAGCTCAGAAAGGTGGGGGGACACAGATACGCAGTATTTT.

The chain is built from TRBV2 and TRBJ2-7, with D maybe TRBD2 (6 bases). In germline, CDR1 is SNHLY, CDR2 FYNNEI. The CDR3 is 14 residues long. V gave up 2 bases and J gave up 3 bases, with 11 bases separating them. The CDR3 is CASSELPSDYEQYV. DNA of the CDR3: TGTGCCAGCAGTGAACTCCCTAGCGACTACGAGCAGTACGTC.

The CDR3 sequence: CASSMGGASEAFF. In DNA form, the CDR3 reads TGTGCCAGTAGTATGGGGGGGGCGTCTGAAGCTTTCTTT. The chain uses TRBV19 and TRBJ1-1, with D perhaps matching TRBD1 (6 bases). Trimming removed 3 bases at V and 6 bases at J, with 11 bases between. This CDR3 is built from 13 residues. Germline assignment: CDR1 LNHDA and CDR2 SQIVND (reference sequence).

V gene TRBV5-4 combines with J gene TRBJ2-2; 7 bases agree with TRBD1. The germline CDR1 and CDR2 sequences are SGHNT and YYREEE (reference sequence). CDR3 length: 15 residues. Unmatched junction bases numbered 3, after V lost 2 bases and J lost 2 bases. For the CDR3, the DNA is TGTGCCAGCAGCTTTGGGACAGAAAACACCGGGGAGCTGTTTTTT. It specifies CASSFGTENTGELFF.

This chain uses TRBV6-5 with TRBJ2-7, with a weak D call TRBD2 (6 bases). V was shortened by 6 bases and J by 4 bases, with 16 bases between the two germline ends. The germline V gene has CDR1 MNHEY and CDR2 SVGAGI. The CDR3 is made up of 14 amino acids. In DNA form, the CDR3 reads TGTGCCAGCAGCCCCGGGGGAAGGCCATACGAGCAGTACTTC. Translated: CASSPGGRPYEQYF.

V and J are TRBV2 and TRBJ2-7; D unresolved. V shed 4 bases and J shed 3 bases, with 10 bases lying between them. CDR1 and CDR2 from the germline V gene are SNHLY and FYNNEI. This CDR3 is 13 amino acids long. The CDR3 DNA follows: TGTGCCAGCAGTGTGCCGGTCTACTACGAGCAGTACTTC. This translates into CASSVPVYYEQYF.

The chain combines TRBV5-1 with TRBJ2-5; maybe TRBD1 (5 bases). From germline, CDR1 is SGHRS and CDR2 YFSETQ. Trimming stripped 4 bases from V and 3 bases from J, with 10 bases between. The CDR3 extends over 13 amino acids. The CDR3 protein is CASSDGAEETQYF. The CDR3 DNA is TGCGCCAGCAGCGATGGGGCCGAAGAGACCCAGTACTTC.

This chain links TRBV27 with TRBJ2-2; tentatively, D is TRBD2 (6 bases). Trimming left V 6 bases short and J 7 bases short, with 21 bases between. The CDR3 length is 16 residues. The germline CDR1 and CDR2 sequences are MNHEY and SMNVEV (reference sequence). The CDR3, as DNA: TGTGCCAGCAGGATGGAGGGGCCCGCGGGTGGCGGGGAGCTGTTTTTT. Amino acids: CASRMEGPAGGGELFF.

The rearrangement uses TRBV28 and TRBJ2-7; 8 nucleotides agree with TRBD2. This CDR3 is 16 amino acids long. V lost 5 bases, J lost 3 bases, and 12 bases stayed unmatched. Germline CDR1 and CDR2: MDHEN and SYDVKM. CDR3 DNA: TGTGCCAGCAGTCCCTCTCTAGCGGGTTCCTTCTACGAGCAGTACTTC. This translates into CASSPSLAGSFYEQYF.

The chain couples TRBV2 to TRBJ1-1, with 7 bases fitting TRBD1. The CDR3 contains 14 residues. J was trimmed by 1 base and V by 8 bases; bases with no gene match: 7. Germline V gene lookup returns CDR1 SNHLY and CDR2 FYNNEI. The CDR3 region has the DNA TGTGCCAGCTCAGGGGGACACCAGAACACTGAAGCTTTCTTT. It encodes CASSGGHQNTEAFF.

The chain's CDR3 is CASSRSLAASYNEQFF. CDR3 bases: TGCGCCAGCAGCCGGTCACTAGCGGCCTCCTACAATGAGCAGTTCTTC. This chain joins TRBV4-1 and TRBJ2-1, with TRBD2 matching 8 bases. With 4 bases clipped from V and 0 bases from J, the junction kept 5 bases outside the gene matches. The CDR3 has 16 residues. Germline CDR1 is MGHRA and CDR2 is YSYEKL.

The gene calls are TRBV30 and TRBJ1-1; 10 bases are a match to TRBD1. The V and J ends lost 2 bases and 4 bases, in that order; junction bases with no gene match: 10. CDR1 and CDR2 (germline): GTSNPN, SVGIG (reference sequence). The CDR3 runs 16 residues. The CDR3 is CAWSRRQGAKGTEAFF. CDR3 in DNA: TGTGCCTGGAGTAGGCGACAGGGGGCGAAAGGCACTGAAGCTTTCTTT.

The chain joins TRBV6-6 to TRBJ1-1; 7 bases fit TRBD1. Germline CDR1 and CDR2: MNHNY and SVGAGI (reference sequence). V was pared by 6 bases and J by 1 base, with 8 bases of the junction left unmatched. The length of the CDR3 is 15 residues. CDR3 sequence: CASSPSRTGNTEAFF. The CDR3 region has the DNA TGTGCCAGCAGCCCCAGCAGGACAGGGAACACTGAAGCTTTCTTT.

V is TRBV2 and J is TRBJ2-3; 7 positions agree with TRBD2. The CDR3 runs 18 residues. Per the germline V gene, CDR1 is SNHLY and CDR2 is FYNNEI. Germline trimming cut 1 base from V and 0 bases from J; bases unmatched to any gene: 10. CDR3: CASSEGTSGISSTDTQYF. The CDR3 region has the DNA TGTGCCAGCAGTGAAGGGACCAGCGGGATATCTAGCACAGATACGCAGTATTTT.